The following is a T cell receptor beta chain sequence with its context. Its matching antigen is unknown. The repertoire was sequenced with immunoSEQ multiplex PCR; TCRdb's copy has only in-frame clones and lacks some. In the table there are some 21,000 clones, under 90% of which are singletons. The sample originates from a study of EBV T-cell therapy then PD-1 blockade in nasopharyngeal carcinoma. Treatment indicated: AdE1-LMPpoly-expanded autologous EBV-specific T-cell therapy followed by anti-PD-1 nivolumab. In germline, CDR1 is SGHTA, CDR2 FQGNSA. Trimming cost V 7 bases and J 6 bases, with 19 bases left between them. CDR3 length equals 14 residues.

This receptor was taken from a man aged 40-49 years with nasopharyngeal carcinoma. The sample in question was CD8+ T cells from blood, obtained around day 60 from a patient whose treatment included autologous EBV-specific T cells and nivolumab. The chain recombines TRBV7-2 with TRBJ2-7; D is undetermined. The CDR3 here is CASTSSWVLGEQYF. The CDR3, as DNA: TGTGCCAGCACCTCGTCCTGGGTATTGGGCGAGCAGTACTTC.